This is a list of T cell receptor beta chains from one sample in a study of blood T cell repertoires in COVID-19. Assay: immunoSEQ multiplex PCR; the TCRdb copy retains only in-frame clones and omits some. The data hold some 96,000 clones, with around four fifths observed a single time. Specimen: peripheral blood. The receptors derive from a human donor in a cohort sampled during active COVID-19. Both conserved end residues are part of each CDR3. Each record gives: CDR3 protein, CDR3 DNA, clone size, J gene, D gene, V gene. The D gene is left open where the match is weak. Clone size, where shown, is once, few, many, or a class for clones that have expanded.

CASSEYRGTLTNSNQPQHF	TGTGCCAGCAGTGAATACAGGGGAACCCTCACCAATAGCAATCAGCCCCAGCATTTT	few	TRBJ1-5	TRBD1	TRBV6-1
CASSQDRQTVTDTQYF	TGTGCCAGCAGCCAAGACCGCCAGACAGTCACAGATACGCAGTATTTT	.	TRBJ2-3	.	TRBV14
CASSLGLFGSSGNTIYF	TGTGCCAGCAGCTTGGGTCTGTTTGGGAGCTCTGGAAACACCATATATTTT	.	TRBJ1-3	.	TRBV5-4
CASSQDRGEDNEQFF	TGTGCCAGCAGCCAAGACAGGGGGGAGGACAATGAGCAGTTCTTC	.	TRBJ2-1	.	TRBV4-2
CASSAGLAEQETQYF	TGTGCCAGCAGCGCGGGACTAGCGGAACAAGAGACCCAGTACTTC	.	TRBJ2-5	TRBD2	TRBV9
CASRPGLAGLNEQFF	TGTGCCAGCAGGCCAGGACTAGCGGGGTTGAACGAGCAGTTCTTC	.	TRBJ2-1	TRBD2	TRBV3-1/TRBV3-2
CASNVPDGSEGGGYTF	TGTGCCAGCAATGTACCAGACGGTTCGGAAGGGGGCGGCTACACCTTC	.	TRBJ1-2	TRBD1	TRBV28
CASSETGTGVYPQHF	TGTGCCAGCAGCGAGACCGGGACAGGGGTATATCCCCAGCATTTT	.	TRBJ1-5	TRBD1	TRBV7-8
CASSFRGGVPGQGSEQYF	TGTGCCAGCAGCTTCCGGGGGGGTGTGCCGGGACAGGGGTCCGAGCAGTACTTC	.	TRBJ2-7	TRBD1	TRBV9
CASSLVREQYF	TGTGCCAGCAGCTTAGTCCGCGAGCAGTACTTC	.	TRBJ2-7	.	TRBV7-8
CASSLAGGHSNEKLFF	TGTGCCAGCAGCTTAGCAGGGGGTCACTCTAATGAAAAACTGTTTTTT	.	TRBJ1-4	.	TRBV7-9
CATGEAAGSGNTIYF	TGTGCCACCGGAGAGGCGGCCGGCTCTGGAAACACCATATATTTT	.	TRBJ1-3	.	TRBV6-5
CASTSPGGVPETQYF	TGTGCCAGCACCTCGCCAGGGGGAGTGCCAGAGACCCAGTACTTC	.	TRBJ2-5	TRBD1	TRBV28
CASSQDVIGGGYTF	TGTGCCAGCAGCCAAGACGTTATTGGGGGGGGCTACACCTTC	once	TRBJ1-2	.	TRBV3-1/TRBV3-2
CASSYSGQDYNEQFF	TGTGCCAGCAGTTACTCGGGACAGGACTACAATGAGCAGTTCTTC	.	TRBJ2-1	TRBD1	TRBV6-6
CASSPTGGEQFF	TGTGCCAGCAGTCCGACAGGGGGCGAGCAGTTCTTC	.	TRBJ2-1	TRBD1	TRBV5-8
CASMPPRISQPQHF	TGTGCCAGCATGCCCCCCAGGATCTCTCAGCCCCAGCATTTT	.	TRBJ1-5	.	TRBV28